What follows is one T cell receptor beta chain and its context. What it recognizes is unknown. This record comes from a study of beta chain features in type 1 diabetes. Reverse transcribing all isolated RNA meant expressed TCRB transcripts were sequenced. Naive, central memory and regulatory T cell samples yielded some 3.9 million reads on average. Data came from immunoSEQ multiplex PCR; TCRdb stores just in-frame clones and leaves some out. This table holds 500,000 to 850,000 clones, about 14% found once. Cells sorted by CD45RO/CCR7/CD25/CD127/CD95/CD27 comprised CD4+ naive, central memory, regulatory and stem cell-like memory cells. Between the trimmed V and J ends, which lost 5 bases and 6 bases, there was a span of 16 bases. The germline CDR1 and CDR2 sequences are SGHTA and FQGNSA. The CDR3 is made up of 14 amino acids. Study results and caveats: In every one of the four CD4+ subsets, TCRB CDR3s were moderately but significantly shorter in Type 1 diabetes patients.

The V call is TRBV7-2, the J call TRBJ1-2; D is unclear. The clonotype originates from a young man with type 1 diabetes. Source material: naive CD4+ T cells from blood. In DNA form, the CDR3 reads TGTGCCAGCAGCCATACCCAAGGGAGGGATGGCTACACCTTC. It translates to CASSHTQGRDGYTF.